This TCR beta chain derives from a study of blood T cell repertoires in COVID-19. The J segment lost 1 base and the V segment lost 3 bases, leaving 11 bases of the junction unmatched. There are 18 residues in the CDR3. The germline gives CDR1 LNHDA, CDR2 SQIVND (reference sequence). As handled by the study authors: Estimation of nucleated cell counts relied on the amplification of reference gene primers. Sequenced by immunoSEQ multiplex PCR; TCRdb stores in-frame clones only, minus some. V, J and clone size were drawn from that table, and D and trimming were deduced from the DNA. The sample consists of approximately 200,000 clones, over 80% of them appearing once.

The sample comprised peripheral blood. The chain uses TRBV19 and TRBJ2-3, with 9 nucleotides matching TRBD2. The clonotype comes from a man between 25 and 39 years old with COVID-19, enrolled during active disease. CDR3: CASSIRLLRTSGTDTQYF. The CDR3 nucleotides are TGTGCCAGTAGTATCCGCCTCCTGCGGACTAGCGGCACAGATACGCAGTATTTT.